The source of this T cell receptor (beta chain) is a study of response to subunit inactivated influenza vaccine. This CDR3 has 15 residues. Germline V gene lookup returns CDR1 MNHEY and CDR2 SVGEGT. The V and J ends lost 3 bases and 6 bases respectively, with 16 bases between them. Broader study findings: After each seasonal influenza vaccination, few new T cells are recruited, the authors suggested.

This clonotype has just a few counts. Its cognate antigen is unknown. TCRdb redid the calling of the RT-PCR reads with MiXCR, one entry per CDR3 protein. The table shows almost 600,000 distinct CDR3 sequences, with roughly 15% occurring only once. The sample consisted of PBMCs from blood, taken about 12 days after vaccination. The TCR was taken from a man aged 50-60 years who received an inactivated influenza vaccine. The rearrangement joins TRBV6-2 or TRBV6-3 to TRBJ2-3, with D tentatively TRBD2 (5 bases). CDR3 in amino acids: CASSYRGLYQDTQYF. CDR3 coding DNA: TGTGCCAGCAGTTATCGGGGTCTCTACCAGGATACGCAGTATTTT.